These T cell receptor beta chains were read from a single sample in a study of blood T cell repertoires in COVID-19. Clones were read by immunoSEQ multiplex PCR, and TCRdb kept only the in-frame ones, dropping some. The sample includes 300,000 to 400,000 clones, around 90% of them seen just once. Material for sequencing was PBMCs or T cells enriched from blood (not recorded which). Receptor source: a man aged 30 to 45 who had recovered from COVID-19. CDR3s leave out the opening cysteine and the closing phenylalanine or tryptophan. D genes are given only for firm matches. A row's size may be missing; if present it is once, few, many or a size class.

>.|TRBV28|.
ASSRVGGQPQH
>TRBD1|TRBV28|.
ASIPADRAEKLF
>TRBD1|TRBV28|.
AGQGRSSYEQY
>.|TRBV19|.
ASRYTWGDNEQF
>TRBD2|TRBV19|.
ASSKGTSAYNEQF
>TRBD1|TRBV10-3|.
AISTGGAYYGYT
>TRBD1|TRBV5-5|.
ASSWGQGGGTDTQY
>TRBD1|TRBV7-2|.
ASSWDRGWEQY
>.|TRBV28|once
ASSTLGSSYNSPLH
>TRBD2|TRBV13|.
ASSLEMAGGYEQY
>TRBD1|TRBV24-1|once
ATSDSRPRDSMNTEAF
>TRBD2|TRBV7-8|.
ASSLYSGGAVGEQY
>TRBD1|TRBV4-1|.
ASSQVAGGYNEQF
>.|TRBV12-5|.
ASGRDGDTGELF
>TRBD1|TRBV30|.
AWGQGAHEQY
>.|TRBV15|.
ATSVGSGFYEQY
>.|TRBV4-1|.
ASSHRGSEQY
>.|TRBV5-1|.
ASSGGGSSTDTQY
>TRBD2|TRBV5-6|.
ASSLMSSGNNEQF
>.|TRBV18|.
ASSPPGTFEAF
>TRBD1|TRBV5-1|.
ASSAGQGTGNTIY